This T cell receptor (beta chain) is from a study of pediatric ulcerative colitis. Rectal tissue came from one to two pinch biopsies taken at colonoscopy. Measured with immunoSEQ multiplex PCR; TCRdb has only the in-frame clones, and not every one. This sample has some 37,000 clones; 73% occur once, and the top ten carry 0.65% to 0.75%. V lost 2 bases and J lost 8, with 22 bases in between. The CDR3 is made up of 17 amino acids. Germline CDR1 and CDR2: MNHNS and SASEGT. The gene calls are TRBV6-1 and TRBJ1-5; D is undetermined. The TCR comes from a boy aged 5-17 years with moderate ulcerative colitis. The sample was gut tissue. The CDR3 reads CASSEFRRAAVKEPQHF. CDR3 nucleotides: TGTGCCAGCAGTGAATTTAGACGGGCGGCGGTTAAGGAGCCCCAGCATTTT.